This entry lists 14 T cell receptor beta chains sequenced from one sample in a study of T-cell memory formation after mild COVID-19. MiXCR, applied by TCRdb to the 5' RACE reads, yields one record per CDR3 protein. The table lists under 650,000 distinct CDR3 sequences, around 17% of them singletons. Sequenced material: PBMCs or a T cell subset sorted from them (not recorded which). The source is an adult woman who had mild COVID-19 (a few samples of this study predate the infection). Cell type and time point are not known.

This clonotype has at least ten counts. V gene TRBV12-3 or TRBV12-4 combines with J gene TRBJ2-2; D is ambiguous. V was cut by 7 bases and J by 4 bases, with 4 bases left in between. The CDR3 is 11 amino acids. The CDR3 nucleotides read TGTGCCAGCATCATCACCGGGGAGCTGTTTTTT. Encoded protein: CASIITGELFF.

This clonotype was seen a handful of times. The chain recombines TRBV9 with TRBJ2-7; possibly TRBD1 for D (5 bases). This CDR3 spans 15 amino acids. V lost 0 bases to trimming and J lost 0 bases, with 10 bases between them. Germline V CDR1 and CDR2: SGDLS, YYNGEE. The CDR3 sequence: CASSVDGAVSYEQYF. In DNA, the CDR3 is TGTGCCAGCAGCGTAGATGGGGCGGTCTCCTACGAGCAGTACTTC. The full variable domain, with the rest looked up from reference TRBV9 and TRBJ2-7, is DSGVTQTPKHLITATGQRVTLRCSPRSGDLSVYWYQQSLDQGLQFLIQYYNGEERAKGNILERFSAQQFPDLHSELNLSSLELGDSALYFCASSVDGAVSYEQYFGPGTRLTVT.

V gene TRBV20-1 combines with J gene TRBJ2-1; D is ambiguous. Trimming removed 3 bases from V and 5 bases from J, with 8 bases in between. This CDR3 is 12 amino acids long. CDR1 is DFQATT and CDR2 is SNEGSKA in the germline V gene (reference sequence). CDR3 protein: CSARDLDNEQFF. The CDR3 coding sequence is TGCAGTGCTAGGGACCTAGACAATGAGCAGTTCTTC.

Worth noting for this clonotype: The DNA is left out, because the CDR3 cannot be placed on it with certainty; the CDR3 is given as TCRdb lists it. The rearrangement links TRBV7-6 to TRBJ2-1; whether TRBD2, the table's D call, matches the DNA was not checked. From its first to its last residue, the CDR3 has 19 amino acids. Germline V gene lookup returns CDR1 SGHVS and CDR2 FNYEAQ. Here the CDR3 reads CASSSSGLAGGFSYNEQFF.

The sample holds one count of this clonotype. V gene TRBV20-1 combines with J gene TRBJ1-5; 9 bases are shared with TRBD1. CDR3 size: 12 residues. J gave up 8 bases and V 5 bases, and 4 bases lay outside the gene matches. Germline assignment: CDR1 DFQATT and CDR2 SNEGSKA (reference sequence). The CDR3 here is CSAGTGREPQHF. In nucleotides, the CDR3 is TGCAGTGCTGGGACAGGGAGGGAGCCCCAGCATTTT.

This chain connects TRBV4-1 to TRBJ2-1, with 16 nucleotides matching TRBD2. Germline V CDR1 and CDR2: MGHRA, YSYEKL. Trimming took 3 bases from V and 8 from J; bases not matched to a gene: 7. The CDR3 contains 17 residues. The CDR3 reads CASSQGTSGGARDEQFF. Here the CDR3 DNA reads TGCGCCAGCAGCCAGGGGACTAGCGGGGGGGCCCGCGATGAGCAGTTCTTC.

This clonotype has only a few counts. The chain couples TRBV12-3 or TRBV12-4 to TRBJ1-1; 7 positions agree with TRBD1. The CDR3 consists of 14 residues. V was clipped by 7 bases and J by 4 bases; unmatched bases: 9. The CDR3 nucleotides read TGTGCCAGCAACCACAGGGGTTGGAGCACTGAAGCTTTCTTT. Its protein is CASNHRGWSTEAFF.

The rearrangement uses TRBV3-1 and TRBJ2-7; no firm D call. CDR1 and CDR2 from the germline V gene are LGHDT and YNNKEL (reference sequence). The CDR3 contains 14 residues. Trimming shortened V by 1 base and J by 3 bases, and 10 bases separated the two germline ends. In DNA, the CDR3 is TGTGCCAGCAGCCAAGGCCACACGGACTACGAGCAGTACTTC. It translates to CASSQGHTDYEQYF.

CDR3 residues: CASRSTGTGLNTGELFF. The CDR3 nucleotides are TGTGCCAGCAGGTCAACCGGGACAGGGCTTAACACCGGGGAGCTGTTTTTT. The genes are TRBV12-3 or TRBV12-4 and TRBJ2-2, with TRBD1 identical over 9 bases. The CDR3 contains 17 residues. The ends lost 6 bases at V and 2 bases at J; junction bases unmatched: 10.

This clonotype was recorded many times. CDR3 protein: CASSEMSSGNTIYF. The CDR3, as DNA: TGTGCCAGCAGTGAGATGAGCTCTGGAAACACCATATATTTT. The rearrangement links TRBV6-1 to TRBJ1-3; D is ambiguous. Germline V gene lookup returns CDR1 MNHNS and CDR2 SASEGT. The V gene lost 3 bases and the J gene lost 0 bases, with 6 bases spanning the gap. The CDR3 runs to 14 residues.

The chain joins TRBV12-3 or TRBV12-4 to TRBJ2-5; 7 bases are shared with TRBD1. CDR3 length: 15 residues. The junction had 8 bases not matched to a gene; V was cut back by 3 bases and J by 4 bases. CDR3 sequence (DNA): TGTGCCAGCAGTTTGATTGGCAGGGGGTCAGAGACCCAGTACTTC. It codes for CASSLIGRGSETQYF.

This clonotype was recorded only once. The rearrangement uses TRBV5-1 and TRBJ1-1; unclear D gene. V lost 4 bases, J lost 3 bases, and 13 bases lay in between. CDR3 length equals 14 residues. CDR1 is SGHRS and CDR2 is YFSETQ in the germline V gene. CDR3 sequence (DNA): TGCGCCAGCAGCCTCTGGCTCCAGGACACTGAAGCTTTCTTT. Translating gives CASSLWLQDTEAFF.

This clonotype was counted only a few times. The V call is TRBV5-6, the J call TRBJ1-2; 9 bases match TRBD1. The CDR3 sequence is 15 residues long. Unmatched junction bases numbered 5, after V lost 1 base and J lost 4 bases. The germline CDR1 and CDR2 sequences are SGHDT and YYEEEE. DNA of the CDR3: TGTGCCAGCAGCTTGCAGGGACAGGGCGCCTATGGCTACACCTTC. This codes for CASSLQGQGAYGYTF. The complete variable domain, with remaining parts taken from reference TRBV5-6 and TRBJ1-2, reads DAGVTQSPTHLIKTRGQQVTLRCSPKSGHDTVSWYQQALGQGPQFIFQYYEEEERQRGNFPDRFSGHQFPNYSSELNVNALLLGDSALYLCASSLQGQGAYGYTFGSGTRLTVV.

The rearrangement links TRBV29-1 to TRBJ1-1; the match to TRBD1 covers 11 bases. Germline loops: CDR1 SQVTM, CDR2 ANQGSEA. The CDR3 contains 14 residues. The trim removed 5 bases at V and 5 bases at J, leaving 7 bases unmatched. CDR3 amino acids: CSVHGQGAVTEAFF. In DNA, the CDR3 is TGCAGCGTTCATGGACAGGGGGCTGTTACTGAAGCTTTCTTT.